Sequencing of this T cell receptor beta chain was carried out in a study of regulatory T cells in long-lasting Graves disease. This clonotype was counted ten times or more. To make TCR beta libraries, researchers used iRepertoire HTBI primers and Arm-PCR of CDR3 regions. TCRdb re-called the multiplex PCR reads with MiXCR, one entry per CDR3 protein. The table records 310,000 or so distinct CDR3 sequences, roughly a fifth of them present only once. Indicated time point: persistent/refractory GD, antithyroid drugs over 5 years with positive TRAb. RNA from PBMCs was the source of the TCR library. The clonotype originates from a female donor with Graves disease. The sample in question was peripheral blood mononuclear cells (PBMCs), obtained when the disease was refractory, from a patient treated with antithyroid drugs.

The DNA for the CDR3 is TGTGCCAGCAGCCAAGGAGGGGCCCAGGGGGTTGGTTCACCCCTCCACTTT. Its translation is CASSQGGAQGVGSPLHF. The chain links TRBV14 to TRBJ1-6; 7 positions agree with TRBD1. CDR3 length: 17 residues. In germline, CDR1 is SGHDN, CDR2 FVKESK. V lost 1 base and J lost 9; bases outside the gene matches: 12.